The next 12 T cell receptor beta chains were all read from a single sample in a study of beta chain features in type 1 diabetes. Broader study findings: Type 1 diabetes patients showed a moderate but significant shortening of TCRB CDR3s in all four CD4+ subsets.

cDNA synthesis used the whole RNA isolate, giving expressed TCRB sequences. The repertoire was sequenced with immunoSEQ multiplex PCR; TCRdb's copy has only in-frame clones and lacks some. The data contain about 230,000 clones, around 16% of them seen just once; the ten biggest clones take up 0.065% to 0.095%. No antigen has been identified for these receptors. Material: naive CD4+ T cells from blood. The receptors were gathered from a man aged 25 to 40 with type 1 diabetes.

The chain recombines TRBV7-3 with TRBJ1-2; no clear D gene. V was shortened by 1 base and J by 1 base, with 7 bases between the two germline ends. CDR1 is SGHTA and CDR2 is FQGTGA in the germline V gene. The CDR3 covers 14 residues. The CDR3: CASSLSNSNYGYTF. Here the CDR3 DNA reads TGTGCCAGCAGCTTAAGCAACAGTAACTATGGCTACACCTTC.

This clone was seen a handful of times. The gene calls are TRBV29-1 and TRBJ2-2; 9 bases are shared with TRBD2. The CDR3 totals 14 residues. Germline V gene data show CDR1 as SQVTM and CDR2 as ANQGSEA. Trimming took 4 bases from V and 8 from J; bases not matched to a gene: 8. The CDR3 reads CSVAIRAGGGELFF. The CDR3 nucleotides are TGCAGCGTTGCTATCCGAGCGGGAGGAGGGGAGCTGTTTTTT.

This clone has just a few counts. V is TRBV11-1 and J is TRBJ2-5, with D possibly being TRBD2 (5 bases). The germline gives CDR1 SGHAT, CDR2 FQDESV (reference sequence). This CDR3 is built from 14 residues. V was pared by 5 bases and J by 7 bases, with 17 bases between. The CDR3 region is CASSPEGPALTQYF. CDR3 in DNA: TGTGCCAGCAGCCCCGAGGGCCCAGCTCTGACCCAGTACTTC.

This chain uses TRBV7-9 with TRBJ2-1; D possibly corresponds to TRBD2 (6 bases). The length of the CDR3 is 16 residues. V lost 5 bases and J 0 bases, leaving 14 bases between the germline ends. CDR1 SEHNR and CDR2 FQNEAQ come from the germline V gene (reference sequence). CDR3 region: CASSPGTPHSYNEQFF. The CDR3 DNA sequence: TGTGCCAGCAGCCCCGGGACTCCTCACTCCTACAATGAGCAGTTCTTC.

This clone was seen more than once but under ten times. This chain uses TRBV9 with TRBJ2-3; D is ambiguous. The CDR3 is made up of 13 amino acids. Trimming left V 0 bases short and J 3 bases short, with 5 bases between. Germline assignment: CDR1 SGDLS and CDR2 YYNGEE. CDR3 in amino acids: CASSVGETDTQYF. The CDR3 DNA follows: TGTGCCAGCAGCGTAGGGGAAACAGATACGCAGTATTTT.

This rearrangement joins TRBV2 to TRBJ1-1; TRBD1 is a possible D gene (5 bases). Germline V gives CDR1 SNHLY, CDR2 FYNNEI. The length of the CDR3 is 12 residues. The V end was cut by 5 bases, the J end by 7 bases, with 11 bases between. The CDR3 loop is CASSSRDGEAFF. The DNA for the CDR3 is TGTGCCAGCAGTAGCCGGGACGGTGAAGCTTTCTTT.

This chain links TRBV11-2 with TRBJ1-2, with D maybe TRBD1 (5 bases). The V and J ends lost 2 bases and 6 bases respectively, with 10 bases between them. This CDR3 is 13 amino acids long. Germline V CDR1 and CDR2: SGHAT, FQNNGV. The CDR3 sequence: CASSLSGGNGYTF. In DNA, the CDR3 is TGTGCCAGCAGCTTATCTGGGGGAAATGGCTACACCTTC. The complete variable domain, with remaining parts taken from reference TRBV11-2 and TRBJ1-2, reads EAGVAQSPRYKIIEKRQSVAFWCNPISGHATLYWYQQILGQGPKLLIQFQNNGVVDDSQLPKDRFSAERLKGVDSTLKIQPAKLEDSAVYLCASSLSGGNGYTFGSGTRLTVV.

This clone has just a few counts. The chain employs TRBV5-1 and TRBJ2-1; D not certain. The CDR3 has 11 amino acids. Deletions cut 3 bases from V and 15 bases from J, with 13 bases between. Germline V gene data show CDR1 as SGHRS and CDR2 as YFSETQ. CDR3 region: CASSSLTLLFF. CDR3 sequence (DNA): TGCGCCAGCAGCTCCCTTACATTGCTGTTCTTC.

This clone has a single count. This chain connects TRBV7-6 to TRBJ2-3, with D hard to call. V dropped 1 base and J dropped 6 bases, with 11 bases sitting between them. Germline CDR1 and CDR2: SGHVS and FNYEAQ. The CDR3 is 14 residues long. CDR3 residues: CASSLGPLGDTQYF. The CDR3 nucleotides read TGTGCCAGCAGCTTAGGTCCCCTGGGGGATACGCAGTATTTT.

This clone has more than one count but fewer than ten. V and J are TRBV21-1 and TRBJ2-3; the table's D call, TRBD2, has no DNA check behind it. TRBV21-1 is labeled a pseudogene. The CDR3 covers 13 residues. This chain's CDR3 is CANHQTSTDTQYF. CDR3 nucleotide sequence: TGTGCCAACCACCAAACTAGCACAGATACGCAGTATTTT.

This chain connects TRBV7-2 to TRBJ1-3, with no clear D. Germline CDR1 reads SGHTA; CDR2 reads FQGNSA. With 1 base removed from V and 4 bases from J, the gap between germline ends came to 14 bases. This CDR3 has 16 amino acids. The CDR3 region is CASSLGRPRLGNTIYF. The CDR3 bases are TGTGCCAGCAGCTTAGGACGGCCGCGCTTAGGAAACACCATATATTTT.

This clone was picked up a small number of times. This chain connects TRBV5-1 to TRBJ2-7; TRBD2 aligns across 11 bases. Trimming at V came to 6 bases and at J to 1 base, leaving 9 bases not matched to a gene. This CDR3 contains 16 residues. Germline lookup yields CDR1 SGHRS and CDR2 YFSETQ. CDR3 DNA: TGCGCCAGCACCAACACACTAGCGGGAGTATCCTACGAGCAGTACTTC. Protein sequence: CASTNTLAGVSYEQYF. The full variable domain, in which reference TRBV5-1 and TRBJ2-7 provide the parts outside the CDR3, is KAGVTQTPRYLIKTRGQQVTLSCSPISGHRSVSWYQQTPGQGLQFLFEYFSETQRNKGNFPGRFSGRQFSNSRSEMNVSTLELGDSALYLCASTNTLAGVSYEQYFGPGTRLTVT.